This T cell receptor (beta chain) was sequenced for a study of blood T cells in healthy people across ages. A word on this clonotype: With a much larger clone just one base away, this may be a read error.

Alongside a J-beta primer mix, a sample-barcoded 5' primer served in a second PCR lasting about 6 to 12 cycles. In TCRdb, the 5' RACE reads were re-called with MiXCR into one record per CDR3 protein. The sample yields about a million distinct CDR3 sequences, roughly 50% seen once. This TCR came from a man aged 25-40 years in good health. The sample taken for sequencing was blood.

The CDR3 here is CANSLLQGTSYEQYF. For the CDR3, the DNA is TGCGCCAACAGCTTGCTCCAGGGTACCTCCTACGAGCAGTACTTC. The chain couples TRBV5-1 to TRBJ2-7, with D perhaps matching TRBD1 (5 bases). Germline V gene sequence: CDR1 SGHRS, CDR2 YFSETQ. The CDR3 is 15 residues long.